This TCR beta chain was identified in a study of cytomegalovirus exposure and HLA in healthy donors. Notes on the study in general: The study put some 150 TCR beta chains on its list as cytomegalovirus-associated. Rarity held for most TCR sequences, but there were some public TCRs that occurred in many donors.

Assay: immunoSEQ multiplex PCR; the TCRdb copy retains only in-frame clones and omits some. Among 150,000 to 180,000 clones listed, around 83% were seen once. Germline CDR1 reads SGDLS; CDR2 reads YYNGEE. The CDR3 loop spans 14 amino acids. V was shortened by 4 bases and J by 3 bases, with 13 bases between the two germline ends. Among the roughly 110 subjects of the validation cohort, separate from the approximately 670-subject first cohort, were the donors. Concerning this clone: The antigen remains undetermined.

The rearrangement joins TRBV9 to TRBJ1-1; a weak D match, TRBD1 (5 bases). Source material: PBMCs. The origin of this receptor is a human donor in good health. In nucleotides, the CDR3 is TGTGCCAGCAGCATGGACACTACTTACACTGAAGCTTTCTTT. Translated, it gives CASSMDTTYTEAFF.